This TCR beta chain was sequenced for a study of blood T cell repertoires in COVID-19. Profiled with immunoSEQ multiplex PCR; TCRdb holds only in-frame clones, not every one. The sample lists a few hundred thousand clones, around 86% occurring once. The CDR3 contains 18 residues. The J segment lost 4 bases and the V segment lost 4 bases, leaving 8 bases of the junction unmatched. Germline V lookup: CDR1 SGHVS, CDR2 FNYEAQ. This TCR was recovered from a man aged 60-69 years with acute or convalescent COVID-19. The material sequenced was peripheral blood. The chain links TRBV7-6 to TRBJ2-3; the match to TRBD2 covers 16 bases. The CDR3, as DNA: TGTGCCAGCAGCTCGCCGGGACTAGCGGGGGGGCCGCCAGATACGCAGTATTTT. Translation: CASSSPGLAGGPPDTQYF.